This T cell receptor (beta chain) was sequenced for a study of T cell responses to AZD1222 COVID-19 vaccine. The CDR3 consists of 12 residues. Germline lookup yields CDR1 MNHEY and CDR2 SVGAGI. The germline V and J ends were trimmed by 8 bases and 1 base, with 8 bases remaining between them. Study-wide results and limits: Donors in the cohort were predominantly white British and more often female, and clonal diversity was possibly underestimated. Mapped onto spike, vaccine-associated CD4 TCRs spanned it and were dominant at 160-218 and 743-854.

Libraries were prepared by immunoSEQ multiplex PCR; TCRdb keeps only in-frame clonotypes and omits some of them. The sample lists about 90,000 clones, almost 90% occurring once. Remarks on this clone: Its antigen is undetermined.

V gene TRBV6-5 combines with J gene TRBJ1-1; possibly TRBD1 for D (6 bases). This receptor was obtained from an adult in good health. This specimen was peripheral blood, taken on day 0 of MenACWY control vaccination. CDR3 in DNA: TGTGCCAGCGGGGGGCGGAACACTGAAGCTTTCTTT. It translates to CASGGRNTEAFF.